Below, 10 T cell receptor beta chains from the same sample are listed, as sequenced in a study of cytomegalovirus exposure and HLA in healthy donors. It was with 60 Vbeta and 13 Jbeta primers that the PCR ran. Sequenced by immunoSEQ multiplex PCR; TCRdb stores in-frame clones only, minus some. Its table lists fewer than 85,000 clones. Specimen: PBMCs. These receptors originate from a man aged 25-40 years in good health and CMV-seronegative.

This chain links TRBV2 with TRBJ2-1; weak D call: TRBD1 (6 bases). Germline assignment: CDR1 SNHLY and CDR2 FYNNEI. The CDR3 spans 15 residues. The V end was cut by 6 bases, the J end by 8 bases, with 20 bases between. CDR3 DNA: TGTGCCAGCAGGGGGGCGCTTGGGGGAAACGATGAGCAGTTCTTC. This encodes CASRGALGGNDEQFF.

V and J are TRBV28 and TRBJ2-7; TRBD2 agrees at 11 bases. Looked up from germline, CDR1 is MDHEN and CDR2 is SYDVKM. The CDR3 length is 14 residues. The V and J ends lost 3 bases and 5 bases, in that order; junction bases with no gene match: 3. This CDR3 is CASSFASGRNEQYF. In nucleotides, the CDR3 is TGTGCCAGCAGTTTTGCTAGCGGGAGGAACGAGCAGTACTTC.

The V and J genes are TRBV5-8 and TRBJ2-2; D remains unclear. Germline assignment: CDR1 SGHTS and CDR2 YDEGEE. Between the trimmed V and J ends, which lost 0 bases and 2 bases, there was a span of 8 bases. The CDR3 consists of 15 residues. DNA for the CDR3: TGTGCCAGCAGCTTGGCACAGAGTAACACCGGGGAGCTGTTTTTT. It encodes CASSLAQSNTGELFF. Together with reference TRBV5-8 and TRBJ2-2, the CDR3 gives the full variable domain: EAGVTQSPTHLIKTRGQQATLRCSPISGHTSVYWYQQALGLGLQFLLWYDEGEERNRGNFPPRFSGRQFPNYSSELNVNALELEDSALYLCASSLAQSNTGELFFGEGSRLTVL.

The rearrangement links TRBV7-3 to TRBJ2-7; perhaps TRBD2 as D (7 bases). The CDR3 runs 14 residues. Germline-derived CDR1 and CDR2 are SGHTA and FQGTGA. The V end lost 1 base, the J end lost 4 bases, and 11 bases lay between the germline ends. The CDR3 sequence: CASSLKAGAYEQYF. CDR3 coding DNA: TGTGCCAGCAGCTTAAAGGCGGGGGCTTACGAGCAGTACTTC.

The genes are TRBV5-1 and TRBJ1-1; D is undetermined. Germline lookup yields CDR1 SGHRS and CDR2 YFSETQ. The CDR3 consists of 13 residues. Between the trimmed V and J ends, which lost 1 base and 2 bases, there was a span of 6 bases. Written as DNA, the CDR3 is TGCGCCAGCAGCTTGTTACATAACACTGAAGCTTTCTTT. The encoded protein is CASSLLHNTEAFF.

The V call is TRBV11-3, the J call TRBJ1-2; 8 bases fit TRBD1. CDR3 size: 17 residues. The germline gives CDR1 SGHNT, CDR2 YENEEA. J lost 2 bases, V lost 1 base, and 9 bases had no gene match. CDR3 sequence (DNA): TGTGCCAGCAGCTTAGGCCGACGACAGGGGAGCAACTATGGCTACACCTTC. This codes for CASSLGRRQGSNYGYTF.

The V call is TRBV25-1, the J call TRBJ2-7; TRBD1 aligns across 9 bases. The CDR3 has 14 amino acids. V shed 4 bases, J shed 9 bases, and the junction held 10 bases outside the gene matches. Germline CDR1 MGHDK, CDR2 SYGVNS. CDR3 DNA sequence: TGTGCCAGCAGTGCCTCCGGACAGGGGTTAGTGCAGTACTTC. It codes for CASSASGQGLVQYF.

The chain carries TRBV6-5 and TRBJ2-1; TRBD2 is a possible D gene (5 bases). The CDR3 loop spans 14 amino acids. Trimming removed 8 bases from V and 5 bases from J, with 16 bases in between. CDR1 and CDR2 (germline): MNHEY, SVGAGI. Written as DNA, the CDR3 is TGTGCCAGCTGCGGAGGCGGAGAGGACAATGAGCAGTTCTTC. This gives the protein CASCGGGEDNEQFF.

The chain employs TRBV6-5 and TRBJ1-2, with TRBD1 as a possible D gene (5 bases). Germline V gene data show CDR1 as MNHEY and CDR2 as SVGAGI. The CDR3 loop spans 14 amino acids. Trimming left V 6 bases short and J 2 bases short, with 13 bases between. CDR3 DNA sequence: TGTGCCAGCAGCCCGGACATCTGGAACTATGGCTACACCTTC. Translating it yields CASSPDIWNYGYTF.

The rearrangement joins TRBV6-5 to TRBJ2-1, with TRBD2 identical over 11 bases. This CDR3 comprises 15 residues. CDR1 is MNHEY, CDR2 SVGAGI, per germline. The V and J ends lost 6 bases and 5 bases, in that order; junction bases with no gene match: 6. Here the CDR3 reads CASSPRGLADNEQFF. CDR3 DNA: TGTGCCAGCAGCCCCAGGGGACTAGCGGACAATGAGCAGTTCTTC.